This section outlines one T cell receptor beta chain sequence together with its context. The target antigen is unknown. V was clipped by 6 bases and J by 2 bases, with 14 bases between them. The germline CDR1 and CDR2 sequences are MDHEN and SYDVKM. CDR3 length equals 14 residues. Total RNA amounting to about 520 ng was the source from which TCR beta cDNA was made with a constant-region primer. Libraries covering TCR beta were generated through three nested multiplex PCR rounds (using a slightly modified ARM-PCR). The first two PCR rounds, roughly 10 cycles each, used TRBV1-TRBV30 forward primers and a C-beta reverse primer. TCRdb re-analysed the multiplex PCR reads in MiXCR, keeping a single row per CDR3 protein. Found here are a few hundred thousand distinct CDR3 sequences, more than 55% of them singletons; the top ten hold about 15%. For blood RNA, unsorted whole blood served as the source, and germline DNA was extracted too. Treatment-naive at the time, the patients had chronic HBV infection. Before the surgical procedure, four milliliters of peripheral blood were collected.

This entry belongs to a study of tumor-infiltrating lymphocytes in primary liver carcinoma. Whole-study results and caveats: Tumor top-250-clone fractions significantly exceeded those of blood (p = 0.039). Reduced overlap was seen in tumor-adjacent and tumor-blood pairs versus tumor region pairs.

The rearrangement uses TRBV28 and TRBJ2-7; the D gene is possibly TRBD1 (5 bases). This sequence was found in a woman in her twenties or thirties with primary liver carcinoma and hepatitis B virus infection. The sample taken for sequencing was peripheral blood. CDR3 region: CASRLQGRPYEQYF. The CDR3 DNA reads TGTGCCAGCAGACTGCAGGGAAGGCCCTACGAGCAGTACTTC. The complete variable domain, with remaining parts taken from reference TRBV28 and TRBJ2-7, reads DVKVTQSSRYLVKRTGEKVFLECVQDMDHENMFWYRQDPGLGLRLIYFSYDVKMKEKGDIPEGYSVSREKKERFSLILESASTNQTSMYLCASRLQGRPYEQYFGPGTRLTVT.